What follows are 19 T cell receptor beta chains derived from one specimen sequenced in a study of blood T cell repertoires in COVID-19. Measured with immunoSEQ multiplex PCR; TCRdb has only the in-frame clones, and not every one. The sample lists some 320,000 clones, roughly 85% occurring once. Material for sequencing was peripheral blood. The receptor set was obtained from a human donor in a cohort sampled during active COVID-19.

This chain connects TRBV4-1 to TRBJ1-1; TRBD1 might be the D (6 bases). Trimming removed 3 bases at V and 7 bases at J, with 15 bases between. Germline CDR1 is MGHRA and CDR2 is YSYEKL. The CDR3 runs to 14 residues. In nucleotides, the CDR3 is TGCGCCAGCAGCCACATACTACAGGGATTTGAAGCTTTCTTT. Translated: CASSHILQGFEAFF.

This chain uses TRBV6-1 with TRBJ1-6, with 12 bases that match TRBD1. This CDR3 has 19 amino acids. Per the germline V gene, CDR1 is MNHNS and CDR2 is SASEGT. J gave up 7 bases and V 3 bases, and 13 bases lay outside the gene matches. The CDR3 DNA sequence: TGTGCCAGCAGTGATTCCGGGACAGGGGGCCCTCGGGGGAATTCACCCCTCCACTTT. It encodes CASSDSGTGGPRGNSPLHF.

The chain is built from TRBV15 and TRBJ1-3; D gene unclear. CDR3 length: 14 amino acids. V lost 0 bases and J 0 bases, leaving 3 bases between the germline ends. Germline V gene sequence: CDR1 LNHNV, CDR2 YYDKDF (reference sequence). CDR3 loop: CATSRESSGNTIYF. CDR3 DNA: TGTGCCACCAGCAGAGAGAGCTCTGGAAACACCATATATTTT.

The V call is TRBV5-5, the J call TRBJ2-2; tentatively, D is TRBD1 (6 bases). CDR1 is SGHKS and CDR2 is YYEKEE in the germline V gene (reference sequence). Trimming left V 3 bases short and J 5 bases short, with 14 bases between. The CDR3 has 15 amino acids. The CDR3 DNA reads TGTGCCAGCAGCTGGCAGGGGACGGGGACCGGGGAGCTGTTTTTT. This gives the protein CASSWQGTGTGELFF.

V usage is TRBV18 and J usage is TRBJ1-3; D is unresolved. Germline CDR1 KGHSH, CDR2 LQKENI. V gave up 3 bases and J gave up 4 bases, with 13 bases separating them. CDR3 size: 15 residues. DNA of the CDR3: TGTGCCAGCTCACCCCTTCCTCACACCGGAAACACCATATATTTT. It is translated as CASSPLPHTGNTIYF.

The chain combines TRBV6-5 with TRBJ2-4; 9 bases fit TRBD1. Germline V gives CDR1 MNHEY, CDR2 SVGAGI. CDR3 length equals 15 residues. The V and J ends lost 2 bases and 8 bases, in that order; junction bases with no gene match: 7. CDR3 protein: CASSYSRDRVDIQYF. The CDR3 DNA reads TGTGCCAGCAGTTACAGTAGGGACAGGGTGGACATTCAGTACTTC.

This clone occurred once. The CDR3 coding sequence is TGTGCCAGCAGTCACGGGACAGGGGGGAATCAGCCCCAGCATTTT. Translated, it gives CASSHGTGGNQPQHF. The genes are TRBV6-5 and TRBJ1-5; 11 bases are shared with TRBD1. The J segment lost 4 bases and the V segment lost 5 bases, leaving 4 bases of the junction unmatched. This CDR3 spans 15 amino acids. In germline, CDR1 is MNHEY, CDR2 SVGAGI.

The rearrangement joins TRBV11-3 to TRBJ2-3; 7 bases line up with TRBD1. The CDR3 length is 15 residues. J gave up 5 bases and V 5 bases, and 10 bases lay outside the gene matches. Germline CDR1 and CDR2: SGHNT and YENEEA. The CDR3, as DNA: TGTGCCAGCAGCACTAAAGAAGGGGGCCGAGATACGCAGTATTTT. This codes for CASSTKEGGRDTQYF. Filled out from reference TRBV11-3 and TRBJ2-3, the complete variable domain reads EAGVVQSPRYKIIEKKQPVAFWCNPISGHNTLYWYLQNLGQGPELLIRYENEEAVDDSQLPKDRFSAERLKGVDSTLKIQPAELGDSAVYLCASSTKEGGRDTQYFGPGTRLTVL.

The chain uses TRBV18 and TRBJ1-4; D possibly corresponds to TRBD1 (5 bases). The V end lost 3 bases, the J end lost 3 bases, and 17 bases lay between the germline ends. From germline, CDR1 is KGHSH and CDR2 LQKENI. There are 17 residues in the CDR3. The CDR3 sequence: CASSPKKTGSSNEKLFF. As DNA, the CDR3 is TGTGCCAGCTCACCCAAAAAAACAGGCTCTTCTAATGAAAAACTGTTTTTT.

The sample holds one count of this clone. V and J are TRBV12-3 or TRBV12-4 and TRBJ2-7, with 7 bases lining up with TRBD1. CDR3 length: 12 residues. The junction had 5 bases not matched to a gene; V was cut back by 10 bases and J by 2 bases. The CDR3 reads CATGTAPYEQYF. The CDR3 DNA sequence: TGTGCCACCGGGACAGCCCCCTACGAGCAGTACTTC.

This clone was recorded a few times. This chain joins TRBV7-2 and TRBJ1-2; 7 bases match TRBD1. V was pared by 5 bases and J by 3 bases, with 9 bases of the junction left unmatched. The CDR3 has 15 residues. CDR1 and CDR2 (germline): SGHTA, FQGNSA. The CDR3 sequence: CASSPQAGGDYGYTF. The CDR3, as DNA: TGTGCCAGCAGCCCCCAAGCAGGGGGAGACTATGGCTACACCTTC.

The V and J genes are TRBV7-8 and TRBJ2-4; 7 nucleotides agree with TRBD1. From germline, CDR1 is SGHVS and CDR2 FQNEAQ. V shed 5 bases, J shed 0 bases, and the junction held 7 bases outside the gene matches. The CDR3 consists of 16 residues. CDR3 amino acids: CASSPLTGLAKNIQYF. CDR3 DNA: TGTGCCAGCAGCCCGCTGACAGGGTTAGCCAAAAACATTCAGTACTTC. The variable domain in full, completed from reference TRBV7-8 and TRBJ2-4, reads GAGVSQSPRYKVAKRGQDVALRCDPISGHVSLFWYQQALGQGPEFLTYFQNEAQLDKSGLPSDRFFAERPEGSVSTLKIQRTQQEDSAVYLCASSPLTGLAKNIQYFGAGTRLSVL.

The chain joins TRBV5-8 to TRBJ2-6; TRBD1 matches 7 bases. Trimming cost V 1 base and J 0 bases; bases outside gene matches: 7. CDR3 length: 18 residues. CDR1 and CDR2 (germline): SGHTS, YDEGEE. This CDR3 is CASSLKGQSFSGANVLTF. For the CDR3, the DNA is TGTGCCAGCAGCTTGAAGGGACAGTCCTTCTCTGGGGCCAACGTCCTGACTTTC.

The rearrangement joins TRBV12-2 to TRBJ1-3. TRBV12-2 is noted as a pseudogene. The CDR3 has 16 amino acids. The CDR3 region has the DNA TGTGCAAGTCGCTTGACCTCGCGGGTGTGGGGAAACACCATATATTTT. It translates to CASRLTSRVWGNTIYF.

The rearrangement joins TRBV12-1 to TRBJ1-6; TRBD1 is the table's D call and was not checked against the DNA. TRBV12-1 is reported as a pseudogene. The CDR3 consists of 17 residues. The CDR3 region has the DNA TGTGCCAGCAGCAACCCCAGGGGGATCTCCTATAATTCACCCCTCCACTTT. Translating it yields CASSNPRGISYNSPLHF.

V is TRBV27 and J is TRBJ1-2, with TRBD1 as a possible D gene (5 bases). This CDR3 contains 13 residues. From germline, CDR1 is MNHEY and CDR2 SMNVEV (reference sequence). V was trimmed by 2 bases and J by 8 bases, leaving 12 bases between them. CDR3 in amino acids: CASSLGQGGGYTF. The CDR3 coding sequence is TGTGCCAGCAGTTTAGGCCAGGGCGGCGGCTACACCTTC.

The chain links TRBV7-2 to TRBJ2-3, with TRBD2 matching over 13 bases. Looked up from germline, CDR1 is SGHTA and CDR2 is FQGNSA. The CDR3 sequence is 15 residues long. Unmatched junction bases numbered 3, after V lost 5 bases and J lost 4 bases. CDR3 loop: CASSDTSGGADTQYF. CDR3 nucleotide sequence: TGTGCCAGCAGCGATACTAGCGGGGGGGCAGATACGCAGTATTTT. The full variable domain, its missing parts supplied by reference TRBV7-2 and TRBJ2-3, is GAGVSQSPSNKVTEKGKDVELRCDPISGHTALYWYRQSLGQGLEFLIYFQGNSAPDKSGLPSDRFSAERTGGSVSTLTIQRTQQEDSAVYLCASSDTSGGADTQYFGPGTRLTVL.

CDR3 sequence: CSASYRTAGYGYTF. The CDR3 DNA is TGCAGTGCTAGTTATAGAACAGCGGGTTATGGCTACACCTTC. The chain employs TRBV20-1 and TRBJ1-2; D unclear. Between the trimmed V and J ends, which lost 3 bases and 5 bases, there was a span of 16 bases. The CDR3 runs 14 residues. From germline, CDR1 is DFQATT and CDR2 SNEGSKA (reference sequence).

This clone was seen once. The chain joins TRBV2 to TRBJ2-5; 7 bases are a match to TRBD2. Germline V CDR1 and CDR2: SNHLY, FYNNEI. Trimming took 7 bases from V and 0 from J; bases not matched to a gene: 8. The CDR3 has 15 amino acids. The CDR3 region is CASNKGRGYQETQYF. The DNA for the CDR3 is TGTGCCAGCAATAAGGGGCGGGGGTACCAAGAGACCCAGTACTTC.